This T cell receptor beta chain was captured by sequencing in a study of somatic mutations in cytotoxic T cells in rheumatoid arthritis. The study, taken as a whole, reports: For rheumatoid arthritis patients, CD8+ clonality increased with age, whereas it did not in healthy controls. The authors did not adjust the slight TRBV07 underrepresentation in rheumatoid arthritis patients for multiple comparisons.

Germline lookup yields CDR1 LGHNA and CDR2 YSLEER. CDR3 length: 14 amino acids. The germline V and J ends were trimmed by 0 bases and 6 bases, with 10 bases remaining between them. The data were produced by immunoSEQ multiplex PCR, yet TCRdb's version contains in-frame clones alone and is incomplete. This sample has under 20,000 clones, with roughly nine tenths found just once. In the case of this clone: The antigen is undetermined.

The J gene is TRBJ2-3, the V gene TRBV4-3, with D uncertain. Sequencing used CD8+ T cells sorted from blood. This TCR was recovered from a man between 35 and 55 years old in good health. The CDR3 spells CASSQDGWADTQYF. DNA for the CDR3: TGCGCCAGCAGCCAAGATGGATGGGCCGATACGCAGTATTTT.